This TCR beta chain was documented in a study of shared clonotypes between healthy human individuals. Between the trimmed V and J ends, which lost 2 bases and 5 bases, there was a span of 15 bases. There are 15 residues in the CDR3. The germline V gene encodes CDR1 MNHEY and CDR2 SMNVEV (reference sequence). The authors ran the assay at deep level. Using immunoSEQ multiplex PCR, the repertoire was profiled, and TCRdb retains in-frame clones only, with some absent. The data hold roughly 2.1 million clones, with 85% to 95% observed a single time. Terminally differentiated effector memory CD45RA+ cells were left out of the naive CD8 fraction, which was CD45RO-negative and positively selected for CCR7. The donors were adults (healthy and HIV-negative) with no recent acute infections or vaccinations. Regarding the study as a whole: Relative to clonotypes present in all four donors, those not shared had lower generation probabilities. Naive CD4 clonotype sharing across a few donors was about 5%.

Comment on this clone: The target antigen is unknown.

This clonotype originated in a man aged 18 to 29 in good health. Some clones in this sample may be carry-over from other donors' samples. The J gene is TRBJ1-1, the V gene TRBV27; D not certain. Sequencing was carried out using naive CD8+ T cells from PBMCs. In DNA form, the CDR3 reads TGTGCCAGCAGTTTAACGGTGTCCGGGGAGACTGAAGCTTTCTTT. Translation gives CASSLTVSGETEAFF.